This T cell receptor beta chain was documented in a study of OX40 agonist ivuxolimab in advanced cancers. For context, the study as a whole: Ivuxolimab was a fully human IgG2 agonistic monoclonal antibody targeting the costimulatory receptor OX40 (CD134). The paper covers the monotherapy dose-escalation part of the phase I ivuxolimab trial, which included N ≈ 50 patients. The dose-escalation cohort was roughly 87% male with a mean age of about 60 years, ranging from roughly 20 to 80. Of the roughly 54 patients in dose escalation, 19 had hepatocellular carcinoma, about 15 had melanoma, 9 had renal cell carcinoma and 9 had head and neck cancer. Prior anti-PD-1, anti-PD-L1 or anti-CTLA-4 therapy was permitted, and checkpoint inhibitors had been received by about 36% of dose-escalation patients. Intravenous ivuxolimab was administered to patients every 2 weeks at six dose levels: 0.01, 0.1, 0.3, 1.5, 3 and 10 mg/kg. The purpose of peripheral TCRbeta sequencing was to test whether ivuxolimab changed TCR sequence diversity and led to clonal T-cell expansion. Three dose-escalation patients achieved partial responses, one with hepatocellular carcinoma and two with cutaneous melanoma. The paper as a whole reports these results and caveats: The antigen specificity of the peripheral T cells that underwent clonal expansion was not determined. After ivuxolimab, CD8+ T cells had more expanded clones than CD4+ T cells on average. Low levels of normalized T-cell clonal expansion were also seen in some patients who did not respond. In the 0.1-3.0 mg/kg groups, partial responders had among the lowest normalized peripheral clonal expansion, particularly in CD8+ T cells. Clonal expansion of both CD4+ and CD8+ blood T cells was observed from baseline to week 6 at doses 0.1 to 3.0 mg/kg.

The junction shows trimming of 5 bases on V and 0 bases on J, plus 12 bases between the germline ends. Reading from cysteine to phenylalanine, the CDR3 counts 15 amino acids. The sequence is cut down to CDR3 DNA, 45 bases in frame from base 1. In the germline V gene (reference sequence), CDR1 corresponds to SEHNR and CDR2 to FQNEAQ. The trial excluded patients who had a history of autoimmune disease or who were on systemic immunosuppression. Peripheral blood for TCR sequencing was collected from all dose cohorts at baseline, on cycle 4 day 1, and on cycle 7 day 1. The samples were drawn from a first-in-human, open-label, multicenter phase I dose-escalation trial of ivuxolimab. The trial enrolled adults with locally advanced or metastatic head and neck squamous cell, hepatocellular, melanoma or renal cell carcinoma. Before TCR sequencing, CD4+ T cells and CD8+ T cells were sorted from peripheral blood as separate populations.

For sequencing of the TCRbeta CDR3 region, genomic DNA was extracted from the sorted cells. The immunoSEQ Assay was used to sequence the TCRbeta CDR3 regions. TCRdb retrieved this table from immuneACCESS and kept in-frame rearrangements only. Not all clones are present; in checked studies, unresolved V genes account for under half, and no reason is known for the remainder. In all, the sample holds 80,000 or so clones, and around four fifths of those were seen once. Around 2% of the sample comes from the top ten. Regarding this clone: The target of this receptor is not known. No base qualities exist here, and no much larger clone lies one base off it.

The chain is assembled from TRBV7-9 and TRBJ2-3, with a tentative D gene TRBD1 over 6 matching bases. The sequences come from CD4+ or CD8+ T cells sorted from blood, collected in a trial of the OX40 agonist ivuxolimab. The clonotype comes from an adult with an advanced solid tumor such as melanoma, head and neck, liver or kidney cancer. The DNA sequence follows: TGTGCCAGCAGCCAGCAGACAGGTAGCACAGATACGCAGTATTTT. Its coded protein is CASSQQTGSTDTQYF.